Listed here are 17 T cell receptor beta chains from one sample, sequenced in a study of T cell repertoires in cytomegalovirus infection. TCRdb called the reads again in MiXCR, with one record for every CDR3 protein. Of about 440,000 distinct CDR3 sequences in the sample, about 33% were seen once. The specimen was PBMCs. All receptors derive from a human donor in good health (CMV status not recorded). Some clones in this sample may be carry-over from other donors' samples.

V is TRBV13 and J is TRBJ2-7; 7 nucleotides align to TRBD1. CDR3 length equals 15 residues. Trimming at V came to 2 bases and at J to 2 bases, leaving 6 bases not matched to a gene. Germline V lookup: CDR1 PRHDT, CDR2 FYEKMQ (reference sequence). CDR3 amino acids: CASSLRGQDPYEQYF. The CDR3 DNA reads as TGTGCCAGCAGCTTAAGGGGGCAGGACCCCTACGAGCAGTACTTC.

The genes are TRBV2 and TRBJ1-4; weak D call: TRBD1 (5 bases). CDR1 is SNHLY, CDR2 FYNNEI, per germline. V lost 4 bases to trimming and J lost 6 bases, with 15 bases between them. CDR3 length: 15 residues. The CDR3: CASSVLGRADEKLFF. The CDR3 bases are TGTGCCAGCAGTGTCTTGGGGCGAGCTGATGAAAAACTGTTTTTT.

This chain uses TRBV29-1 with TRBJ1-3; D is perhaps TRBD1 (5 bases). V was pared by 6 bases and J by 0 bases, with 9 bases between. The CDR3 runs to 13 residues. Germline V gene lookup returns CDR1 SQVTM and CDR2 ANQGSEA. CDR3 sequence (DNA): TGCAGCGTACAGGCGTACTCTGGAAACACCATATATTTT. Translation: CSVQAYSGNTIYF. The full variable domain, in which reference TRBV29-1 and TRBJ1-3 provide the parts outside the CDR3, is SAVISQKPSRDICQRGTSLTIQCQVDSQVTMMFWYRQQPGQSLTLIATANQGSEATYESGFVIDKFPISRPNLTFSTLTVSNMSPEDSSIYLCSVQAYSGNTIYFGEGSWLTVV.

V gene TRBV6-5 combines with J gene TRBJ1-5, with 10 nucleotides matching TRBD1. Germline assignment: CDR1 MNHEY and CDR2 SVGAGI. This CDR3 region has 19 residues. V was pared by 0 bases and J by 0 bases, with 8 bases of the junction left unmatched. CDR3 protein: CASSYSNPGQGDSNQPQHF. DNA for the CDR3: TGTGCCAGCAGTTACTCTAATCCCGGACAGGGGGATAGCAATCAGCCCCAGCATTTT.

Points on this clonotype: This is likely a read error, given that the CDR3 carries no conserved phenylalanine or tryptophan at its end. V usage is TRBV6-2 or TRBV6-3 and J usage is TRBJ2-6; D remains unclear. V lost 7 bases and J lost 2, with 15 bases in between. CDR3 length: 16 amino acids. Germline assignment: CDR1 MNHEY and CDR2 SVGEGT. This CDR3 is CASTHPLVAGANVLTL. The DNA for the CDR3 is TGTGCCAGCACCCACCCCCTGGTAGCTGGGGCCAACGTCCTGACTTTA.

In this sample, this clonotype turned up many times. The CDR3 nucleotides read TGTGCCAGCAGCAAACGTAGGAACACTGAAGCTTTCTTT. Translation: CASSKRRNTEAFF. V gene TRBV28 combines with J gene TRBJ1-1; D is uncertain. The CDR3 has 13 residues. Germline V gene lookup returns CDR1 MDHEN and CDR2 SYDVKM. Between the trimmed V and J ends, which lost 6 bases and 1 base, there was a span of 9 bases.

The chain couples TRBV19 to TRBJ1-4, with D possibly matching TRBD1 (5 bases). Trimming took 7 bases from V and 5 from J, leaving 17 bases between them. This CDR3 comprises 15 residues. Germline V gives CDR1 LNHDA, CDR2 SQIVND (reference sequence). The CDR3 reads CASTLGGSGNEKLFF. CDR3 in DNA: TGTGCCAGTACCCTGGGGGGTAGCGGAAATGAAAAACTGTTTTTT.

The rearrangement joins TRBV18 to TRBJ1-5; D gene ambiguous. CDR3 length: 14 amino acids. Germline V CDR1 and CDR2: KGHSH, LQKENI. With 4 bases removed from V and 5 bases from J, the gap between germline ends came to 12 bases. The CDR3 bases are TGTGCCAGCTCACTAAACGGTCAGGATCAGCCCCAGCATTTT. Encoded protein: CASSLNGQDQPQHF.

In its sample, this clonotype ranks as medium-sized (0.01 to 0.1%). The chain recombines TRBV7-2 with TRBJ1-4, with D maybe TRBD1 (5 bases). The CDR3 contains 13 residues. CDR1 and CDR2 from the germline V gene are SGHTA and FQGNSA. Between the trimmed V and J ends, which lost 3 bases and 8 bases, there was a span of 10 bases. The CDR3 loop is CASSLGRLEKLFF. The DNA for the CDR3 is TGTGCCAGCAGCTTGGGACGGCTGGAAAAACTGTTTTTT.

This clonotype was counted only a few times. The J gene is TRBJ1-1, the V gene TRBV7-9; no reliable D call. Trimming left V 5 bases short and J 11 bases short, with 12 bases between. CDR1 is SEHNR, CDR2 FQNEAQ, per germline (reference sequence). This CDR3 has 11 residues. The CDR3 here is CASSPSFAAFF. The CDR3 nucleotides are TGTGCCAGCAGCCCCTCTTTCGCCGCTTTCTTT.

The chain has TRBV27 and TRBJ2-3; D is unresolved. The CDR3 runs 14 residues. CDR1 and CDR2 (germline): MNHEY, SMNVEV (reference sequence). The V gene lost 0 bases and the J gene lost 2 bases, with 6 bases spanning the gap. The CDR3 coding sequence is TGTGCCAGCAGTTTATCGCACCACACAGATACGCAGTATTTT. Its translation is CASSLSHHTDTQYF.

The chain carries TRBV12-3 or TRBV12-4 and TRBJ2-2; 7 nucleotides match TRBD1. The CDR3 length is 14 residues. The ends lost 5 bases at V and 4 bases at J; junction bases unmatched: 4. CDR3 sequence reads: CASSATGITGELFF. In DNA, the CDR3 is TGTGCCAGCAGTGCGACAGGGATCACCGGGGAGCTGTTTTTT.

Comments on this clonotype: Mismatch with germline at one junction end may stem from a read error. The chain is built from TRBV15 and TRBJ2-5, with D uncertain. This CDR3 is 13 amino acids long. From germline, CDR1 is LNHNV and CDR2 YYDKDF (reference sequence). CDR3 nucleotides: TGTGCAACCAGCCGCCACCGGTTGGAGACCCAGTACTTC. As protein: CATSRHRLETQYF.

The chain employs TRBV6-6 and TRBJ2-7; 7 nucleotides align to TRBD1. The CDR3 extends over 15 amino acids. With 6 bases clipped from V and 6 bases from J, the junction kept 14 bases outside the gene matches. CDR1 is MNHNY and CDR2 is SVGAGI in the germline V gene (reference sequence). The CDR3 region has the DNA TGTGCCAGCAGCTACAGGGGCGGCAACAATGGCGAGCAGTACTTC. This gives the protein CASSYRGGNNGEQYF.

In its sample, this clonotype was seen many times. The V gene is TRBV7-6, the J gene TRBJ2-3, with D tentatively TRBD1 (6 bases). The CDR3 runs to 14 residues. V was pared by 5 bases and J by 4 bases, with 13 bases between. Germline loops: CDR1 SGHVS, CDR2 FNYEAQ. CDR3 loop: CASSVTRGADTQYF. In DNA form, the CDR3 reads TGTGCCAGCAGCGTCACCAGGGGTGCAGATACGCAGTATTTT.

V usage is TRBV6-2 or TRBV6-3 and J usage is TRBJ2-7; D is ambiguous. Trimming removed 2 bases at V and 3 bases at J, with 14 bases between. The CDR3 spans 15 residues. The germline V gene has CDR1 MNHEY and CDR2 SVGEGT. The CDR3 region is CASSYPPPAGYEQYF. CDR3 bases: TGTGCCAGCAGTTACCCCCCCCCAGCAGGCTACGAGCAGTACTTC.

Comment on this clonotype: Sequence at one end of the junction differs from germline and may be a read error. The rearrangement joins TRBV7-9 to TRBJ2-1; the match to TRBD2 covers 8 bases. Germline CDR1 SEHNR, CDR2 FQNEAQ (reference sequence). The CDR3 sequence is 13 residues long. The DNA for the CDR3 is TGTGCCAGCAGCTTAGAGTCCCTAGCGGGTAATGTCTTC. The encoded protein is CASSLESLAGNVF.